The entry below gives a single T cell receptor beta chain sequence along with its context. Its target is not known. Here the CDR3 omits its conserved ending phenylalanine or tryptophan, so a read error is the likely source. The sample comes from a study of OX40 agonist ivuxolimab in advanced cancers. For the study at large: Patients in the trial were receiving intravenous ivuxolimab every 2 weeks, at doses of 0.01 to 10 mg/kg. Recorded diagnoses for dose-escalation patients were hepatocellular carcinoma, melanoma, renal cell or head and neck cancer.

Method: immunoSEQ multiplex PCR; TCRdb's copy keeps in-frame clones and lacks some. Among 50,000 to 75,000 clones listed, roughly nine tenths were seen once. Germline CDR1 reads KGHSH; CDR2 reads LQKENI. Trimming took off 4 bases at V and 2 bases at J, with 11 bases between the two ends. This CDR3 has 14 residues. Study-level results: Expanded peripheral T cell antigen specificity was not determined. Circulating CD4+ and CD8+ T cells showed clonal expansion by week 6 at 0.1 to 3.0 mg/kg.

The sequence came from an adult with an advanced solid tumor such as melanoma, head and neck, liver or kidney cancer. This sample comprised CD4+ or CD8+ T cells sorted from blood, obtained in a trial of the OX40 agonist ivuxolimab. This chain connects TRBV18 to TRBJ1-2; D not resolved. The DNA of the CDR3 is TGTGCCAGCTCACTAAGAGATTCCAACTATGGCTACACCCTC. It encodes CASSLRDSNYGYTL.